The source of this T cell receptor (beta chain) is a study of Graves' ophthalmopathy and Graves' hyperthyroidism. Study observations and caveats: Clonotypes were expanded in thyroid at above 0.001 frequency, and most also appeared in blood.

This clonotype appeared many times. Antigen: not known. RNA transcripts were the source from which TCR beta CDR3 regions were amplified. HTBI-primed first-round RT-PCR preceded second-round multiplex PCR. A single record per CDR3 protein comes from TCRdb applying MiXCR to the multiplex PCR reads. The sample carries some 520,000 distinct CDR3 sequences, approximately 15% recorded once. The authors isolated PBMCs from 9.5 to 10 ml of fresh peripheral blood. Germline-derived CDR1 and CDR2 are SQVTM and ANQGSEA. V lost 4 bases to trimming and J lost 3 bases, with 9 bases between them. The CDR3 runs to 12 residues.

The sequenced sample consisted of blood. The TCR originated in a woman in her twenties or thirties with Graves' ophthalmopathy. The chain couples TRBV29-1 to TRBJ1-2; D is uncertain. As DNA, the CDR3 is TGCAGCGTTGTAGCCTACGACTATGGCTACACCTTC. Amino acid sequence: CSVVAYDYGYTF.